Shown below are 24 T cell receptor beta chains from a single sample sequenced in a study of cytomegalovirus exposure and HLA in healthy donors. In the PCR, 60 Vbeta and 13 Jbeta primers were used. Using immunoSEQ multiplex PCR, the repertoire was profiled, and TCRdb retains in-frame clones only, with some absent. The sample has 100,000 to 150,000 clones; under 20% are singletons. The specimen was PBMCs. The receptor set was obtained from a female donor in good health and CMV-seropositive.

The gene calls are TRBV2 and TRBJ1-4, with TRBD1 matching over 7 bases. J lost 2 bases, V lost 8 bases, and 2 bases had no gene match. The CDR3 runs to 13 residues. Germline assignment: CDR1 SNHLY and CDR2 FYNNEI. CDR3: CASHRGTNEKLFF. CDR3 nucleotides: TGTGCCAGCCACAGGGGCACTAATGAAAAACTGTTTTTT.

The V and J genes are TRBV7-9 and TRBJ2-3; 11 bases line up with TRBD2. CDR3 length: 17 residues. The germline CDR1 and CDR2 sequences are SEHNR and FQNEAQ (reference sequence). The ends lost 9 bases at V and 0 bases at J; junction bases unmatched: 11. This chain's CDR3 is CASRLTSGGASTDTQYF. The CDR3 DNA reads TGTGCCAGTAGACTCACTAGCGGGGGTGCTAGCACAGATACGCAGTATTTT.

This chain links TRBV18 with TRBJ2-1; 7 bases are shared with TRBD2. CDR1 and CDR2 (germline): KGHSH, LQKENI. This CDR3 region has 14 residues. V lost 0 bases and J lost 14; bases outside the gene matches: 10. The DNA of the CDR3 is TGTGCCAGCTCACCACCTTCGGGCGGGAGAAAAGAGTTCTTC. It specifies CASSPPSGGRKEFF.

This clone was found a few times. The chain combines TRBV27 with TRBJ1-1; 7 bases match TRBD1. The germline V gene has CDR1 MNHEY and CDR2 SMNVEV (reference sequence). J lost 0 bases, V lost 6 bases, and 10 bases had no gene match. The CDR3 loop spans 16 amino acids. The CDR3 region has the DNA TGTGCCAGCAGCTTCCGGGACAGCCGCATGAACACTGAAGCTTTCTTT. As protein: CASSFRDSRMNTEAFF.

This chain links TRBV4-2 with TRBJ2-6; tentative D call: TRBD1 (6 bases). There are 17 residues in the CDR3. The V and J ends lost 3 bases and 2 bases respectively, with 14 bases between them. Germline lookup yields CDR1 LGHNA and CDR2 YNFKEQ. CDR3 sequence reads: CASSHVLQGPGANVLTF. CDR3 DNA: TGTGCCAGCAGCCACGTTTTACAGGGCCCTGGGGCCAACGTCCTGACTTTC.

The chain is built from TRBV7-8 and TRBJ2-7; 7 positions match TRBD1. V lost 2 bases, J lost 1 base, and 11 bases stayed unmatched. The CDR3 covers 17 residues. Germline CDR1 reads SGHVS; CDR2 reads FQNEAQ. DNA of the CDR3: TGTGCCAGCAGCTTAACCCTTCTCGCAGGGGGATCCTACGAGCAGTACTTC. Amino acids: CASSLTLLAGGSYEQYF.

Only a few counts were recorded for this clone. This sequence joins TRBV23-1 and TRBJ2-5, with 7 bases aligning to TRBD1. TRBV23-1 is marked as an open reading frame, function uncertain. V shed 0 bases, J shed 4 bases, and the junction held 2 bases outside the gene matches. This CDR3 has 14 residues. CDR3 sequence reads: CASSQSGQIETQYF. The CDR3 DNA is TGCGCCAGCAGTCAATCGGGACAGATAGAGACCCAGTACTTC.

This clone was seen a few times. J is TRBJ1-2 and V is TRBV4-3, with TRBD1 identical over 7 bases. Losses at the gene ends were 0 bases for V and 1 base for J; bases not matched to a gene: 2. From germline, CDR1 is LGHNA and CDR2 YSLEER. The CDR3 is made up of 15 amino acids. The CDR3 DNA sequence: TGCGCCAGCAGCCAAGATCCAGGGGGTAACTATGGCTACACCTTC. Amino acid sequence: CASSQDPGGNYGYTF.

The chain has TRBV29-1 and TRBJ1-1; 10 nucleotides match TRBD1. The CDR3 is made up of 14 amino acids. V was clipped by 4 bases and J by 5 bases; unmatched bases: 7. Germline CDR1 SQVTM, CDR2 ANQGSEA. The CDR3 here is CSVGRLGQGTEAFF. CDR3 DNA: TGCAGCGTTGGGCGTTTGGGACAGGGGACTGAAGCTTTCTTT.

This clone turned up a few times. The chain combines TRBV4-3 with TRBJ2-3; D remains ambiguous. The V gene lost 0 bases and the J gene lost 7 bases, with 8 bases spanning the gap. This CDR3 is built from 13 residues. Germline values: CDR1 LGHNA, CDR2 YSLEER. This chain's CDR3 is CASSQDPPNTQYF. The CDR3 DNA is TGCGCCAGCAGCCAAGATCCCCCAAATACGCAGTATTTT.

This clone was detected a few times. The chain carries TRBV2 and TRBJ2-7; 7 bases match TRBD2. The CDR3 spans 12 residues. Germline V CDR1 and CDR2: SNHLY, FYNNEI. Trimming took 6 bases from V and 4 from J; bases not matched to a gene: 3. The CDR3 here is CASSGGSYEQYF. CDR3 sequence (DNA): TGTGCCAGCAGCGGGGGGAGTTACGAGCAGTACTTC.

This clone was recorded a few times. V is TRBV6-5 and J is TRBJ2-2; no clear D. Looked up from germline, CDR1 is MNHEY and CDR2 is SVGAGI. There are 14 residues in the CDR3. Trimming took 2 bases from V and 5 from J, leaving 9 bases between them. This chain's CDR3 is CASSYRLDTGELFF. CDR3 DNA: TGTGCCAGCAGTTACAGGCTAGATACCGGGGAGCTGTTTTTT.

The chain uses TRBV10-3 and TRBJ2-1; D gene ambiguous. The CDR3 has 13 amino acids. Germline CDR1 reads ENHRY; CDR2 reads SYGVKD. V was trimmed by 6 bases and J by 1 base, leaving 7 bases between them. This CDR3 is CAISRQSYNEQFF. The DNA of the CDR3 is TGTGCCATCAGCCGTCAGTCCTACAATGAGCAGTTCTTC.

This chain joins TRBV28 and TRBJ2-7, with TRBD1 as a possible D gene (5 bases). In germline, CDR1 is MDHEN, CDR2 SYDVKM. With 5 bases removed from V and 0 bases from J, the gap between germline ends came to 11 bases. The CDR3 is 14 amino acids. Here the CDR3 reads CASSPRTFSYEQYF. The CDR3 region has the DNA TGTGCCAGCAGTCCCCGGACATTCTCCTACGAGCAGTACTTC. Based on the CDR3 plus reference TRBV28 and TRBJ2-7, the full variable domain is DVKVTQSSRYLVKRTGEKVFLECVQDMDHENMFWYRQDPGLGLRLIYFSYDVKMKEKGDIPEGYSVSREKKERFSLILESASTNQTSMYLCASSPRTFSYEQYFGPGTRLTVT.

The chain recombines TRBV5-1 with TRBJ1-2; 10 bases agree with TRBD1. V was pared by 3 bases and J by 8 bases, with 7 bases of the junction left unmatched. CDR1 SGHRS and CDR2 YFSETQ come from the germline V gene. CDR3 length: 14 amino acids. The CDR3 protein is CASSSGTGVMGYTF. CDR3 nucleotide sequence: TGCGCCAGCAGCTCCGGGACAGGGGTAATGGGCTACACCTTC.

This clone was observed a few times. The rearrangement uses TRBV5-6 and TRBJ2-5; D might be TRBD2 (5 bases). The germline gives CDR1 SGHDT, CDR2 YYEEEE. The ends were cut back, 1 base at V and 5 bases at J, with 9 bases in the middle. The CDR3 runs to 13 residues. The CDR3 loop reads CASSLIERETQYF. In DNA, the CDR3 is TGTGCCAGCAGCTTGATCGAGCGGGAGACCCAGTACTTC. Complete variable domain (other parts from reference TRBV5-6 and TRBJ2-5): DAGVTQSPTHLIKTRGQQVTLRCSPKSGHDTVSWYQQALGQGPQFIFQYYEEEERQRGNFPDRFSGHQFPNYSSELNVNALLLGDSALYLCASSLIERETQYFGPGTRLLVL.

The V gene is TRBV6-5, the J gene TRBJ2-7, with TRBD1 identical over 7 bases. Germline V CDR1 and CDR2: MNHEY, SVGAGI. The CDR3 is made up of 14 amino acids. With V trimmed by 6 bases and J by 3 bases, 8 bases remained unmatched. The CDR3 sequence: CASSPLGGHYEQYF. Here the CDR3 DNA reads TGTGCCAGCAGCCCTTTAGGGGGCCACTACGAGCAGTACTTC.

J is TRBJ1-5 and V is TRBV6-1; weak D call: TRBD1 (5 bases). CDR3 length equals 14 residues. With 4 bases removed from V and 2 bases from J, the gap between germline ends came to 9 bases. Germline CDR1 reads MNHNS; CDR2 reads SASEGT. The CDR3 DNA is TGTGCCAGCAGTGTCCAGGGTGGCAATCAGCCCCAGCATTTT. It yields the protein CASSVQGGNQPQHF.

This clone was detected a few times. The V and J genes are TRBV9 and TRBJ2-3; 13 nucleotides line up with TRBD2. The CDR3 runs 16 residues. V was clipped by 2 bases and J by 1 base; unmatched bases: 1. Germline-derived CDR1 and CDR2 are SGDLS and YYNGEE. The chain's CDR3 is CASSVGTSGGTDTQYF. DNA for the CDR3: TGTGCCAGCAGCGTCGGGACTAGCGGGGGCACAGATACGCAGTATTTT. The variable domain in full, completed from reference TRBV9 and TRBJ2-3, reads DSGVTQTPKHLITATGQRVTLRCSPRSGDLSVYWYQQSLDQGLQFLIQYYNGEERAKGNILERFSAQQFPDLHSELNLSSLELGDSALYFCASSVGTSGGTDTQYFGPGTRLTVL.

V is TRBV5-8 and J is TRBJ2-3; the D is unclear. The CDR3 spans 16 residues. V gave up 0 bases and J gave up 5 bases, with 16 bases separating them. The germline gives CDR1 SGHTS, CDR2 YDEGEE. CDR3 sequence (DNA): TGTGCCAGCAGCTTGGCTGGAGTCAGTCAAGGAGATACGCAGTATTTT. Protein sequence: CASSLAGVSQGDTQYF.

The V call is TRBV4-1, the J call TRBJ1-2, with TRBD1 matching over 7 bases. This CDR3 has 14 amino acids. J was trimmed by 4 bases and V by 1 base; bases with no gene match: 3. Germline V CDR1 and CDR2: MGHRA, YSYEKL. The CDR3 coding sequence is TGCGCCAGCAGCCAAGTAGGGGACAGCTATGGCTACACCTTC. This translates into CASSQVGDSYGYTF.

This clone has just a few counts. The chain combines TRBV7-8 with TRBJ1-1, with a possible D match to TRBD1 (6 bases). Trimming stripped 0 bases from V and 5 bases from J, with 10 bases between. Germline CDR1 and CDR2: SGHVS and FQNEAQ. This CDR3 has 14 amino acids. This chain's CDR3 is CASSLATTGTEAFF. CDR3 coding DNA: TGTGCCAGCAGCTTAGCGACAACAGGGACTGAAGCTTTCTTT.

This clone was seen a few times. This chain joins TRBV27 and TRBJ2-7; TRBD1 matches at 7 bases. V dropped 4 bases and J dropped 1; count of bases not matched to a gene: 7. Germline assignment: CDR1 MNHEY and CDR2 SMNVEV (reference sequence). This CDR3 is built from 15 residues. CDR3: CASSSRPGQSYEQYF. Here the CDR3 DNA reads TGTGCCAGCAGTTCACGTCCGGGACAGTCCTACGAGCAGTACTTC.

The chain carries TRBV10-3 and TRBJ2-7; tentatively, D is TRBD1 (6 bases). Germline CDR1 and CDR2: ENHRY and SYGVKD. V was pared by 11 bases and J by 1 base, with 21 bases between. The CDR3 contains 15 residues. The CDR3 region is CAAQEARTASYEQYF. In DNA form, the CDR3 reads TGTGCCGCACAGGAGGCCAGGACAGCATCCTACGAGCAGTACTTC.